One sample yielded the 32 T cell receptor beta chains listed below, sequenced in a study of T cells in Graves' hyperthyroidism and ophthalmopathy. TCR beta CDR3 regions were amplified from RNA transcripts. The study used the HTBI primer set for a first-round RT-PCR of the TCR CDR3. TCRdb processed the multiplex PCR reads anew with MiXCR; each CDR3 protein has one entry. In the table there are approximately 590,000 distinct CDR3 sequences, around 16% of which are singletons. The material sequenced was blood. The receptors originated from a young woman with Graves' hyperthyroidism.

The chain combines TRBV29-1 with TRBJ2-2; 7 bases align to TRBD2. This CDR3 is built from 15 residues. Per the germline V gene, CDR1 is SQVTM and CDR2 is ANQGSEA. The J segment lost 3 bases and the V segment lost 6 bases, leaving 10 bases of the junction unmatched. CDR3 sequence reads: CSVVPSSGYTGELFF. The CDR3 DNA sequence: TGCAGCGTGGTTCCCTCTAGCGGATACACCGGGGAGCTGTTTTTT.

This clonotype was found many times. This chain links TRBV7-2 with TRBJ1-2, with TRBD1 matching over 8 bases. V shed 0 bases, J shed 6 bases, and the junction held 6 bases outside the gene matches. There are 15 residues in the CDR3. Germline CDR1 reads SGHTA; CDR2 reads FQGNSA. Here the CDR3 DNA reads TGTGCCAGCAGCTTAGCGACGGACAGGGTCAATGGCTACACCTTC. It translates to CASSLATDRVNGYTF.

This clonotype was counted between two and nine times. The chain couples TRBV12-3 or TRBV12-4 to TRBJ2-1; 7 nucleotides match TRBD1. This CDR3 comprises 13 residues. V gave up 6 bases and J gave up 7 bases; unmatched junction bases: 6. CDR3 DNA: TGTGCCAGCAGGCAGACAGGGCAGAATGAGCAGTTCTTC. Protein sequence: CASRQTGQNEQFF.

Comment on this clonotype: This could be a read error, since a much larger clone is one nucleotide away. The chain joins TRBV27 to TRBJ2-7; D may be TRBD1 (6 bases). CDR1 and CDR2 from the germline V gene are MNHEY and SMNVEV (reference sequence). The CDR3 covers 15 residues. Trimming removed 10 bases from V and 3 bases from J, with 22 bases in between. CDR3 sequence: CANSRRNRVYYEQYF. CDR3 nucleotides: TGTGCCAACAGCCGCCGGAACAGGGTTTACTACGAGCAGTACTTC.

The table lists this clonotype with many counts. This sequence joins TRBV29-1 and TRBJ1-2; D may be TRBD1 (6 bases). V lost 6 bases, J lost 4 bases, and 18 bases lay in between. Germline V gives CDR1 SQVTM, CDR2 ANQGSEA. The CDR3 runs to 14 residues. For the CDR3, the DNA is TGCAGCGTCCCAATGTCAGGGGTCGGCTATGGCTACACCTTC. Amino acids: CSVPMSGVGYGYTF. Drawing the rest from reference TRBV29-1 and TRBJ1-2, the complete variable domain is SAVISQKPSRDICQRGTSLTIQCQVDSQVTMMFWYRQQPGQSLTLIATANQGSEATYESGFVIDKFPISRPNLTFSTLTVSNMSPEDSSIYLCSVPMSGVGYGYTFGSGTRLTVV.

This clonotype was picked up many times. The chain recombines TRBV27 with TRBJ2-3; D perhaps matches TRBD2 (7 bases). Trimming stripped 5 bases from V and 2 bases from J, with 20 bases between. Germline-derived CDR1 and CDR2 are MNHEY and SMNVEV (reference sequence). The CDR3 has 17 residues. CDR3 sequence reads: CASSPPREDRFTDTQYF. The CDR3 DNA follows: TGTGCCAGCAGTCCCCCTCGGGAGGACAGATTCACAGATACGCAGTATTTT.

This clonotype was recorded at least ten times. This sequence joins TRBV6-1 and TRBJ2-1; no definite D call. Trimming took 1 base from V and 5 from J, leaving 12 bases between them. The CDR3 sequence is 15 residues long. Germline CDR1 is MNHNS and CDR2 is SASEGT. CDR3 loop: CASSEELGTNNEQFF. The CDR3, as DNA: TGTGCCAGCAGTGAAGAGTTGGGAACCAACAATGAGCAGTTCTTC.

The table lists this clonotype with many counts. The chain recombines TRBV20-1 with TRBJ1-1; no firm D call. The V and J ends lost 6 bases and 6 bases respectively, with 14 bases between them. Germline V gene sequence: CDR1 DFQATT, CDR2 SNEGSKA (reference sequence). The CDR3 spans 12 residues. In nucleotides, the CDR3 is TGCAGTGCCAGCCCGCCTGGCGCTGAAGCTTTCTTT. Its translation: CSASPPGAEAFF.

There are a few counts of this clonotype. DNA of the CDR3: TGTGCCAGTAGTCCAAGGGGGTTCGCCGCCTACAATGAGCAGTTCTTC. It codes for CASSPRGFAAYNEQFF. The J gene is TRBJ2-1, the V gene TRBV19; D is perhaps TRBD1 (6 bases). Germline CDR1 is LNHDA and CDR2 is SQIVND (reference sequence). The CDR3 totals 16 residues. Trimming stripped 5 bases from V and 2 bases from J, with 16 bases between.

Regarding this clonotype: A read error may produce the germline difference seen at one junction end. CDR3 amino acids: CATSRDSVGGYGNTF. The CDR3 DNA is TGTGCCACCAGCAGAGATTCCGTTGGGGGATATGGCAACACCTTC. The rearrangement joins TRBV15 to TRBJ1-2; a possible D gene is TRBD1 (5 bases). From germline, CDR1 is LNHNV and CDR2 YYDKDF (reference sequence). The length of the CDR3 is 15 residues.

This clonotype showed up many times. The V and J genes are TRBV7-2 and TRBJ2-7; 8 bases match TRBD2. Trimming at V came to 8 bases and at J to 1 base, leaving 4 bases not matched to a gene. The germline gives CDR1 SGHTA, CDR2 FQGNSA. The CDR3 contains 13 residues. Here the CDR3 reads CASQIAGSYEQYF. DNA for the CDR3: TGTGCCAGCCAAATAGCGGGATCCTACGAGCAGTACTTC.

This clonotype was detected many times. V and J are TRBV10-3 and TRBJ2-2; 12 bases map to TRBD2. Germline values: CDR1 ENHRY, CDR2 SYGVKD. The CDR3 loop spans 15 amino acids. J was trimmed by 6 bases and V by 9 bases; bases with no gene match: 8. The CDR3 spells CAILAGGPVPGELFF. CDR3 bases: TGTGCCATTCTAGCGGGAGGGCCGGTGCCCGGGGAGCTGTTTTTT.

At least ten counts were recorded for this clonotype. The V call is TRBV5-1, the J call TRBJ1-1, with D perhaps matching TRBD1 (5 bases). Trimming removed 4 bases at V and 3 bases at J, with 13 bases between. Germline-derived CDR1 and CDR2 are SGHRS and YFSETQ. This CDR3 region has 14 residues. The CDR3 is CASSHGRGDTEAFF. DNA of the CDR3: TGCGCCAGCAGCCACGGGAGAGGGGACACTGAAGCTTTCTTT.

The CDR3 bases are TGTGCCAGCACCGGGCTAGATCCCTACGAGCAGTACTTC. Its protein product is CASTGLDPYEQYF. The chain uses TRBV9 and TRBJ2-7; D remains ambiguous. The germline V gene encodes CDR1 SGDLS and CDR2 YYNGEE. V was cut by 6 bases and J by 2 bases, with 12 bases left in between. There are 13 residues in the CDR3.

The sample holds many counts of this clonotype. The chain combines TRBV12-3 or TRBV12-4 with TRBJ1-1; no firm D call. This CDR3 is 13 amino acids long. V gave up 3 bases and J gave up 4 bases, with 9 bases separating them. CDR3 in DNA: TGTGCCAGCAGTTTTACCCTCGGCACTGAAGCTTTCTTT. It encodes CASSFTLGTEAFF.

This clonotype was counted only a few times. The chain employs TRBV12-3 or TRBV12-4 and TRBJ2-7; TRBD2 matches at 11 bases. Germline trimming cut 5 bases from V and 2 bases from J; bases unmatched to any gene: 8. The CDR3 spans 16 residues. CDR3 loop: CASSPMTSGNPYEQYF. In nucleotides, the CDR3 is TGTGCCAGCAGTCCGATGACTAGCGGGAACCCCTACGAGCAGTACTTC.

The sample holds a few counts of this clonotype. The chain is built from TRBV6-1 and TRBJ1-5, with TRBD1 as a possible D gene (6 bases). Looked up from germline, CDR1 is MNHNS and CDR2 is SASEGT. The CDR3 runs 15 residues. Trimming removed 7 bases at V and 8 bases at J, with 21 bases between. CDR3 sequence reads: CASTYGGTPEKPQHF. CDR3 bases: TGTGCCAGCACCTACGGCGGGACACCAGAGAAGCCCCAGCATTTT.

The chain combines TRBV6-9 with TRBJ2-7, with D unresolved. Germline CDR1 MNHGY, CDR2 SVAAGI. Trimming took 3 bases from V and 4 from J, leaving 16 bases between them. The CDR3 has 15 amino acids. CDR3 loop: CASSYEDGTSYEQYF. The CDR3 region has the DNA TGTGCCAGCAGTTACGAAGACGGAACTTCGTACGAGCAGTACTTC.

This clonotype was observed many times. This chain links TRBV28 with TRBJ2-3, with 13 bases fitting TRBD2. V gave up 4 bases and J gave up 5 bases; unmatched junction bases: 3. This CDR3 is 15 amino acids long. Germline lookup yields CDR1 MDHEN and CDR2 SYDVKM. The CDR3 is CASSWTSGSEDTQYF. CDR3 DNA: TGTGCCAGCAGTTGGACTAGCGGGAGTGAAGATACGCAGTATTTT.

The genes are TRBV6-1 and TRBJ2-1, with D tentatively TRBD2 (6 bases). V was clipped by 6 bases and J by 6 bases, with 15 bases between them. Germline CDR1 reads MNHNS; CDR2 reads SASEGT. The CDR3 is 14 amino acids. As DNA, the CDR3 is TGTGCCAGCAGCCAGACTGGGGGGTTCAATGAGCAGTTCTTC. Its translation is CASSQTGGFNEQFF.

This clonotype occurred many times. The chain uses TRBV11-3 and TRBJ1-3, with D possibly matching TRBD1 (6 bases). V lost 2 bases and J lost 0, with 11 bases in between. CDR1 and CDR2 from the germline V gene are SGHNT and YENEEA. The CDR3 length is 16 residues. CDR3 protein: CASSLSWDISGNTIYF. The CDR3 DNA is TGTGCCAGCAGCTTAAGTTGGGACATCTCTGGAAACACCATATATTTT.

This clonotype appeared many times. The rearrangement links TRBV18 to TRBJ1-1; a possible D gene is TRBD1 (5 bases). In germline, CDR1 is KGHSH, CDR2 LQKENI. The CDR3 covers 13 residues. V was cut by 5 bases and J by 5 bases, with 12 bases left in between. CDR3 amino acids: CASSVVRGTEAFF. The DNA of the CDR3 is TGTGCCAGCTCAGTCGTTCGGGGGACTGAAGCTTTCTTT.

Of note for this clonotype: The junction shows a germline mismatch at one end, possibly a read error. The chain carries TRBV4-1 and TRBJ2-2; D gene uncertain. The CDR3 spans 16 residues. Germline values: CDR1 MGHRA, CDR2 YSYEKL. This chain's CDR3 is CASRQDPSANTGELFF. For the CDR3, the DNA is TGCGCCAGCAGACAAGATCCCAGCGCGAACACCGGGGAGCTGTTTTTT.

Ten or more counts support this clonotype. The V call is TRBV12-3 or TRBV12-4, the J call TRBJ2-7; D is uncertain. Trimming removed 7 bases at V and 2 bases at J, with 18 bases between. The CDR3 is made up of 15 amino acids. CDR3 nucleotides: TGTGCCAGCACTTTTTCGTGGCATTCTCCCTACGAGCAGTACTTC. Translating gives CASTFSWHSPYEQYF.

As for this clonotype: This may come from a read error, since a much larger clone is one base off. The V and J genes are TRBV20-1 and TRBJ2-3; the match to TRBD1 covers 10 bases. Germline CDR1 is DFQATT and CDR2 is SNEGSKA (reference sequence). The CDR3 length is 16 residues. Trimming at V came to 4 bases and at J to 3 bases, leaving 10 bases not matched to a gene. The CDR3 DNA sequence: TGCAGTGCTATTATGCCCGGGACAGGGGTTACAGATACGCAGTATTTT. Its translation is CSAIMPGTGVTDTQYF.

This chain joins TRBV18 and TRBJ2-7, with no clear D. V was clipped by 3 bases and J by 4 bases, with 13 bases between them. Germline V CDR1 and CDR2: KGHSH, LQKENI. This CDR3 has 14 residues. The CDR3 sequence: CASSPSDGTYEQYF. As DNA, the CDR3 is TGTGCCAGCTCACCTTCCGACGGTACGTACGAGCAGTACTTC.

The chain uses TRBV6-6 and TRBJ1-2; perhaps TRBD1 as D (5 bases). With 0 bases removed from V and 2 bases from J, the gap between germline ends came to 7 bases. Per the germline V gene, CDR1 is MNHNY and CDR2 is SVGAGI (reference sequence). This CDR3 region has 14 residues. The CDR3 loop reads CASSYSGDNYGYTF. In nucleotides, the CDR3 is TGTGCCAGCAGTTACTCCGGGGACAACTATGGCTACACCTTC.

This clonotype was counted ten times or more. The chain's CDR3 is CSVEDHEVPYEQYF. DNA of the CDR3: TGCAGCGTTGAAGATCATGAGGTCCCCTACGAGCAGTACTTC. This chain links TRBV29-1 with TRBJ2-7; D not certain. The CDR3 has 14 amino acids. Germline assignment: CDR1 SQVTM and CDR2 ANQGSEA. V lost 0 bases and J lost 2, with 11 bases in between.

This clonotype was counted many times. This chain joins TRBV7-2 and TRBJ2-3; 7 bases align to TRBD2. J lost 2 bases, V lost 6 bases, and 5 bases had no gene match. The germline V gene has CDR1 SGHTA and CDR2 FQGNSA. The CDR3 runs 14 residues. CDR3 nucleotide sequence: TGTGCCAGCAGTTCGAGCGGGATCACAGATACGCAGTATTTT. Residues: CASSSSGITDTQYF.

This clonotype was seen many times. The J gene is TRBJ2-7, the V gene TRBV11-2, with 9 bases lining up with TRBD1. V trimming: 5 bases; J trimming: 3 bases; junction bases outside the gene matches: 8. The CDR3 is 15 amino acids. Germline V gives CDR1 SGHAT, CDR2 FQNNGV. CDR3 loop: CASSRDRDPIYEQYF. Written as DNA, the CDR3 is TGTGCCAGCAGCCGGGACAGGGACCCTATCTACGAGCAGTACTTC. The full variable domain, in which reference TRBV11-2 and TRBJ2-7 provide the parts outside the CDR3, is EAGVAQSPRYKIIEKRQSVAFWCNPISGHATLYWYQQILGQGPKLLIQFQNNGVVDDSQLPKDRFSAERLKGVDSTLKIQPAKLEDSAVYLCASSRDRDPIYEQYFGPGTRLTVT.

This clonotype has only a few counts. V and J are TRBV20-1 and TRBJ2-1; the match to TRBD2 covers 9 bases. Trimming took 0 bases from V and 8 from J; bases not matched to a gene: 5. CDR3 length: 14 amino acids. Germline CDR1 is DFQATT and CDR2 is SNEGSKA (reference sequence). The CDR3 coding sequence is TGCAGTGCTAGAGAAGGTAGCGGGAGCTATGAGCAGTTCTTC. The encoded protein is CSAREGSGSYEQFF.

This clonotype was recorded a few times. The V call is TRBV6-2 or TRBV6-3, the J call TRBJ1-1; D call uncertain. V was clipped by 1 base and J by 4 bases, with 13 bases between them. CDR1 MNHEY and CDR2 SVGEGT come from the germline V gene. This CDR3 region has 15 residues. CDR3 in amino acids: CASSYLGGSVTEAFF. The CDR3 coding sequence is TGTGCCAGCAGTTACTTAGGCGGGTCGGTCACTGAAGCTTTCTTT.